The source of this T cell receptor (beta chain) is a study of vaccination and CD4 T cells after COVID-19. About the research overall: Control cultures used a CEFX viral epitope pool, an HIV-1 Nef peptide pool, or no peptide.

For this clonotype: Its specificity is not known.

Treatment noted: roughly nine-day PBMC culture with coronavirus spike peptide pools or control peptides (ViraFEST assay). V was clipped by 2 bases and J by 6 bases; unmatched bases: 10. Per germline, CDR1 MNHNS and CDR2 SASEGT. This CDR3 has 16 amino acids. Sequenced with the Oncomine TCR Beta short-read assay was DNA taken from cultured CD4+ T cells. Via MiXCR, TCRdb re-called the PCR reads, giving one row per CDR3 protein. The sample shows some 4,500 distinct CDR3 sequences, 22% of them seen only once. The TCR was taken from a human donor who had recovered from COVID-19. The starting material was CD4+ T cells from blood, cultured in vitro, obtained after SARS-CoV-2 vaccination. V usage is TRBV6-1 and J usage is TRBJ1-2; TRBD1 matches at 9 bases. The CDR3 coding sequence is TGTGCCAGCAGTGAAAGAGGGACAGGGCGTTCTAATGGCTACACCTTC. This sequence encodes CASSERGTGRSNGYTF.